Listed below are T cell receptor beta chains from one sample, sequenced in a study of T cell responses to AZD1222 COVID-19 vaccine. This table comes from immunoSEQ multiplex PCR, and its TCRdb copy is limited to in-frame clones, with some not included. This sample has approximately 190,000 clones, with 92% found just once. Sequencing used peripheral blood, obtained on day 0 of AZD1222 vaccination. These receptors all come from an adult in good health. CDR3s include the opening cysteine and the closing phenylalanine or tryptophan. D genes are given only for firm matches. Rows give clone size only sometimes, using once, few, many, or a class for an expanded clone.

D gene | J gene | clone size | V gene | CDR3 protein | CDR3 DNA
- | TRBJ1-1 | - | TRBV9 | CASSVGAGDEAFF | TGTGCCAGCAGCGTAGGGGCCGGGGATGAAGCTTTCTTT
- | TRBJ1-5 | once | TRBV5-1 | CASSVGGEGQPQHF | TGCGCCAGCAGCGTAGGGGGAGAGGGCCAGCCCCAGCATTTT
- | TRBJ1-5 | - | TRBV9 | CASNEGGNQPQHF | TGTGCCAGCAACGAGGGGGGCAATCAGCCCCAGCATTTT
- | TRBJ1-4 | - | TRBV4-3 | CASSHYYRNEKLFF | TGCGCCAGCAGCCATTACTACAGAAATGAAAAACTGTTTTTT
- | TRBJ1-3 | once | TRBV30 | CAWRGSAYRNTIYF | TGTGCCTGGAGAGGGTCAGCTTATAGAAACACCATATATTTT
- | TRBJ1-1 | - | TRBV30 | CAWSIGGTEAFF | TGTGCCTGGAGTATTGGTGGGACTGAAGCTTTCTTT
- | TRBJ1-6 | - | TRBV6-1 | CASSEPRGAAYNSPLHF | TGTGCCAGCAGTGAACCGCGTGGTGCTGCCTATAATTCACCCCTCCACTTT
- | TRBJ1-2 | - | TRBV29-1 | CSVSVDGNLVYGYTF | TGCAGCGTCTCTGTGGACGGGAACTTAGTCTATGGCTACACCTTC
- | TRBJ2-2 | - | TRBV5-8 | CASSLEEAMSGELFF | TGTGCCAGCAGCTTGGAGGAAGCCATGTCTGGGGAGCTGTTTTTT
- | TRBJ2-5 | - | TRBV5-6 | CASSLVQRSLETQYF | TGTGCCAGCAGCTTGGTACAGCGGTCGCTGGAGACCCAGTACTTC
- | TRBJ2-7 | - | TRBV2 | CASSGNYEQYF | TGTGCCAGCAGTGGAAACTACGAGCAGTACTTC
- | TRBJ1-4 | - | TRBV5-1 | CASSQGHDEKLFF | TGCGCCAGCAGCCAGGGGCACGATGAAAAACTGTTTTTT
- | TRBJ2-1 | - | TRBV6-5 | CASLGAGINHEQFF | TGTGCCAGCCTTGGGGCAGGGATAAACCATGAGCAGTTCTTC
TRBD2 | TRBJ2-5 | - | TRBV11-1 | CASSTPWEGGRETQYF | TGTGCCAGCAGCACCCCCTGGGAGGGAGGGCGAGAGACCCAGTACTTC
- | TRBJ1-3 | - | TRBV19 | CASRKDPTSGNTIYF | TGTGCCAGTAGGAAGGACCCAACCTCTGGAAACACCATATATTTT
TRBD2 | TRBJ2-1 | - | TRBV28 | CASSGGAGANEQFF | TGTGCCAGCAGTGGGGGAGCGGGGGCCAATGAGCAGTTCTTC
- | TRBJ2-7 | - | TRBV6-2/TRBV6-3 | CASSSIGTPSYEQYF | TGTGCCAGCAGTTCGATTGGGACACCCTCTTACGAGCAGTACTTC
- | TRBJ2-7 | - | TRBV5-4 | CASSLRQDFYEQYF | TGTGCCAGCAGCCTTCGGCAGGACTTCTACGAGCAGTACTTC
- | TRBJ1-2 | - | TRBV30 | CAWREGGNYGYTF | TGTGCCTGGAGGGAGGGCGGGAACTATGGCTACACCTTC
TRBD1 | TRBJ2-2 | few | TRBV6-5 | CASSYSVTGASGELFF | TGTGCCAGCAGTTACTCGGTGACAGGGGCGTCCGGGGAGCTGTTTTTT